These T cell receptor beta chains were read from a single sample in a study of cytomegalovirus exposure and HLA in healthy donors. Clones were sequenced by immunoSEQ multiplex PCR, and TCRdb holds only the in-frame ones, with some missing. This sample carries around 100,000 clones, with about 6.8% going to the ten biggest clones. Source material: PBMCs. The receptors derive from a middle-aged man in good health and CMV-seropositive. CDR3s leave out the opening cysteine and the closing phenylalanine or tryptophan. D genes are given only for firm matches.

J: TRBJ2-3; D: TRBD2; V: TRBV27; CDR3: ASSLWPGLGGTDTQY
J: TRBJ2-2; D: TRBD2; V: TRBV5-1; CDR3: ASSPRGLAGDTGELF
J: TRBJ2-1; D: TRBD1; V: TRBV5-4; CDR3: ASSAPGTGPYNEQF
J: TRBJ2-7; D: TRBD1; V: TRBV19; CDR3: ASSIGGTAYSYEQY
J: TRBJ2-3; D: TRBD2; V: TRBV28; CDR3: ASRFSGLDTDTQY
J: TRBJ2-5; D: TRBD2; V: TRBV20-1; CDR3: SASGGETQY
J: TRBJ2-7; D: TRBD2; V: TRBV6-5; CDR3: ASSPTSAHSYEQY
J: TRBJ1-3; D: -; V: TRBV19; CDR3: ASWSQSSGNTIY
J: TRBJ1-2; D: TRBD1; V: TRBV19; CDR3: ASRRTGGNGYT
J: TRBJ1-1; D: TRBD1; V: TRBV10-3; CDR3: AISDRGRSTEAF
J: TRBJ1-5; D: TRBD1; V: TRBV15; CDR3: ATSRAGQSPNQPQH
J: TRBJ2-3; D: -; V: TRBV18; CDR3: ASSPLTGYTDTQY
J: TRBJ2-5; D: -; V: TRBV25-1; CDR3: ASSEYIGAETQY
J: TRBJ2-1; D: TRBD1; V: TRBV19; CDR3: ASSTLQGAAF
J: TRBJ2-7; D: -; V: TRBV7-2; CDR3: ASSLVLSSYEQY
J: TRBJ2-3; D: -; V: TRBV5-4; CDR3: ASTHETASTDTQY
J: TRBJ2-2; D: -; V: TRBV28; CDR3: ASTPLGPVTGELF
J: TRBJ1-2; D: TRBD1; V: TRBV7-8; CDR3: ASSLGRRQGSGYT
J: TRBJ1-1; D: -; V: TRBV7-2; CDR3: ASSLAPVNTEAF
J: TRBJ2-2; D: -; V: TRBV7-2; CDR3: ASRPGTMNTGELF
J: TRBJ2-3; D: -; V: TRBV5-1; CDR3: ASSLTRSTDTQY